This T cell receptor (beta chain) originates from a study of shared clonotypes between healthy human individuals. The assay was immunoSEQ multiplex PCR, and TCRdb's table has in-frame clones only and misses some. Here the sample spans around 1.9 million clones, around 93% being singletons. The germline V gene encodes CDR1 LNHDA and CDR2 SQIVND (reference sequence). The CDR3 extends over 15 amino acids. J gave up 5 bases and V 3 bases, and 10 bases lay outside the gene matches. Broader study findings: Naive subsets generally had larger estimated richness than memory subsets.

As defined, naive CD8 cells were CD45RO-negative and positively selected for CCR7, with terminally differentiated effector memory CD45RA+ cells excluded. The healthy adult donors were HIV-negative and reported no recent acute infections or vaccinations. As to this clone: Antigen specificity is unknown.

This chain uses TRBV19 with TRBJ2-7, with TRBD1 matching over 7 bases. This receptor was taken from a young man in good health. Some clones in this sample may be carry-over from other donors' samples. Material for sequencing was naive CD8+ T cells from PBMCs. The CDR3 is CASSIDREGGNEQYF. CDR3 bases: TGTGCCAGTAGTATCGACAGGGAAGGGGGCAACGAGCAGTACTTC. The entire variable domain, with the rest obtained from reference TRBV19 and TRBJ2-7, is as follows: DGGITQSPKYLFRKEGQNVTLSCEQNLNHDAMYWYRQDPGQGLRLIYYSQIVNDFQKGDIAEGYSVSREKKESFPLTVTSAQKNPTAFYLCASSIDREGGNEQYFGPGTRLTVT.